This is a list of T cell receptor beta chains from one sample in a study of glioma-infiltrating T cells. TCRdb independently ran MiXCR on the multiplex PCR reads; one entry per CDR3 protein. Seen here are approximately 100,000 distinct CDR3 sequences, around 29% observed once, and the top ten hold 40% to 45%. The sample comprised glioma tissue, nonneoplastic brain tissue, or PBMCs (not recorded which). The receptors shown here come from a human donor with low-grade glioma or glioblastoma, undergoing nonglioma brain surgery, or in good health (not recorded which). Both conserved end residues are part of each CDR3. Each record gives: D gene, V gene, J gene, clone size, CDR3 DNA, CDR3 protein. A D gene is named only where the DNA matches it firmly. Clone size, where shown, is once, few, many, or a class for clones that have expanded.

>.|TRBV18|TRBJ2-7|many
TGTGCCAGCTCACCGATGGGCACAGATCCTAGGGAGCAGTACTTC
CASSPMGTDPREQYF
>TRBD1|TRBV19|TRBJ1-1|few
TGTGCCAGTAGCGACAGGGGCGACTTGAACACTGAAGCTTTCTTT
CASSDRGDLNTEAFF
>TRBD1|TRBV6-1|TRBJ2-1|many
TGTGCCAGCAGTGGGCAGGGGGTTGAGCAGTTCTTC
CASSGQGVEQFF
>.|TRBV10-3|TRBJ1-1|many
TGTGCCATCAGCGCTTTGAACACTGAAGCTTTCTTT
CAISALNTEAFF
>TRBD2|TRBV12-3/TRBV12-4|TRBJ2-3|many
TGTGCCAGCAGAGAGCGGGGGGTCAGCACAGATACGCAGTATTTT
CASRERGVSTDTQYF
>.|TRBV20-1|TRBJ2-3|many
TGCAGTGCCCCAATAAGGGGTACGGGGTACAGCACAGATACGCAGTATTTT
CSAPIRGTGYSTDTQYF
>.|TRBV5-1|TRBJ2-2|.
TGCGCCAGCAGGTCCCGTCTGACCGGGGAGCTGTTTTTT
CASRSRLTGELFF
>.|TRBV12-3/TRBV12-4|TRBJ2-1|once
TGTGCCAGCAGTTCCCAGGGGTTCTTTCGCAATGAGCAGTTCTTC
CASSSQGFFRNEQFF
>TRBD2|TRBV2|TRBJ2-4|few
TGTGCCAGTTCGCGTGGCGGGGGGGCCAAAAACATTCAGTACTTC
CASSRGGGAKNIQYF
>.|TRBV11-2|TRBJ2-3|.
TGTGCCAGCAGCTTAGGAGGGGGGGGGCCCACAGATACGCAGTATTTT
CASSLGGGGPTDTQYF
>.|TRBV6-2/TRBV6-3|TRBJ1-6|many
TGTGCCAGCAGTTACTCGACGGGGACCAGTTCACCCCTCCACTTT
CASSYSTGTSSPLHF
>TRBD1|TRBV20-1|TRBJ1-2|many
TGCAGTGCTCCCGGGACAGGGACCCTCTATGGCTACACCTTC
CSAPGTGTLYGYTF
>.|TRBV5-4|TRBJ1-3|.
TGTGCCAGCAGCCCTTACACCAGCTCTGGAAACACCATATATTTT
CASSPYTSSGNTIYF
>.|TRBV4-1|TRBJ2-6|.
TGCGCCAGCAGCCAGAGGGGTTCTGGGGCCAACGCCCTGACTTTC
CASSQRGSGANALTF
>.|TRBV20-1|TRBJ1-1|many
TGCAGTGCTAGAGATTACCGGAACACTGAAGCTTTCTTT
CSARDYRNTEAFF
>.|TRBV6-1|TRBJ2-7|many
TGTGCCAATGGGGACCTCCGGGAGCAGTACTTC
CANGDLREQYF
>.|TRBV20-1|TRBJ2-3|once
TGCAGTGCTTCCCGTCGGGTTAGCATAGATACGAAGTATTTT
CSASRRVSIDTKYF
>.|TRBV4-3|TRBJ2-7|many
TGCGCCAGCAGCCAAGAACTAACTGGCCCCTGGGAGCAGTACTTC
CASSQELTGPWEQYF
>.|TRBV2|TRBJ1-6|.
TGTGCCAGCGAAAGGGCAGCGCTTAATTCACCCCTCCACTTT
CASERAALNSPLHF
>.|TRBV7-2|TRBJ2-2|few
TGTGCCAGCAGCTTAGACAGAACCGGGGAGCTGTTTTTT
CASSLDRTGELFF
>.|TRBV12-3/TRBV12-4|TRBJ2-1|few
TGTGCCAGCAGTTTGCTACTTAGGGGGTCTGAGCAGTTCTTC
CASSLLLRGSEQFF
>.|TRBV6-6|TRBJ1-1|.
TGTGCCAGCAGTTACTGGGGCGAGAACACTGAAGCTTTCTTT
CASSYWGENTEAFF
>.|TRBV12-3/TRBV12-4|TRBJ2-1|few
TGTGCCAGCAGTTTGCGCGGGGATGAGCAGTTCTTC
CASSLRGDEQFF
>.|TRBV7-2|TRBJ2-6|.
TGCGCCAGCAGCCAAGATTCGGGCTCTGGGGCCAACGTCCTGACTTTC
CASSQDSGSGANVLTF
>.|TRBV19|TRBJ1-3|.
TGTGCCAGTAGTGAAGCCCGTCCCGGGACACGGAACACCATATATTTT
CASSEARPGTRNTIYF
>.|TRBV29-1|TRBJ1-2|.
TGCAGCGTTCAGACAGTTAACTATGGCTACACCTTC
CSVQTVNYGYTF
>TRBD1|TRBV29-1|TRBJ2-3|once
TGCAGCGCCAGGGACAGGGGTACAGATACGCAGTATTTT
CSARDRGTDTQYF
>.|TRBV4-1|TRBJ1-1|many
TGCGCCAGCAGCCAAGCCATGACTGTTGTTGAAGCTTTCTTT
CASSQAMTVVEAFF
>TRBD1|TRBV9|TRBJ1-2|.
TGTGCCAGCAGCTCGTCCGGGACAGGGGGGCTATTGTGCACCTTC
CASSSSGTGGLLCTF
>TRBD2|TRBV7-2|TRBJ2-7|few
TGTGCCAGCAGCTTAGGGACCCCTAGCGGCGAGCAGTACTTC
CASSLGTPSGEQYF
>.|TRBV27|TRBJ1-1|many
TGTGCCAGCAGAATGACGGCGAACACTGAAGCTTTCTTT
CASRMTANTEAFF
>TRBD2|TRBV19|TRBJ2-3|many
TGTGCCAGTAGTATAACAGCGGGGAACACAGATACGCAGTATTTT
CASSITAGNTDTQYF
>.|TRBV7-3|TRBJ2-7|.
TGTGCCAGCAGCGCTTTACAGGGAGGTGCCGAGCAGTACTTC
CASSALQGGAEQYF
>TRBD2|TRBV6-1|TRBJ2-5|.
TGTGCCAGCAGCCACAACCTGGCGGGGGGGTGGAAGACCCAGTACTTC
CASSHNLAGGWKTQYF
>.|TRBV7-9|TRBJ1-5|few
TGTGCCAGCAGCTTATTAGGGGCGAGGGATCAGCCCCAGCATTTT
CASSLLGARDQPQHF
>.|TRBV19|TRBJ1-1|few
TGTGCCACATCCAGCGGGGGGCGGGAAGCTTTCTTT
CATSSGGREAFF
>.|TRBV27|TRBJ1-4|many
TGTGCCAGCAGTTCCTACGAACAAGTTAATGAAAAACTGTTTTTT
CASSSYEQVNEKLFF